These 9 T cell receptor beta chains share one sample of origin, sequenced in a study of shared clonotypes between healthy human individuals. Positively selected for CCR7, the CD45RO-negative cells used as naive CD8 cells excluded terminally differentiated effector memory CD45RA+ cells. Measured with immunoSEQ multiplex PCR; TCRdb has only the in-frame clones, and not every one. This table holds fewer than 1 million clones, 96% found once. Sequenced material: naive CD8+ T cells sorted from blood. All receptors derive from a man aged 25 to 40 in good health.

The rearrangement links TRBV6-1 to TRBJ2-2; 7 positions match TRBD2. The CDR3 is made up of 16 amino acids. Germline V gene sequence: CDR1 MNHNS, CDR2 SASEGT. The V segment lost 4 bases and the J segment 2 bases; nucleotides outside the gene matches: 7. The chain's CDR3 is CASSVHSGSNTGELFF. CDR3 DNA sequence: TGTGCCAGCAGTGTACATAGCGGGTCAAACACCGGGGAGCTGTTTTTT.

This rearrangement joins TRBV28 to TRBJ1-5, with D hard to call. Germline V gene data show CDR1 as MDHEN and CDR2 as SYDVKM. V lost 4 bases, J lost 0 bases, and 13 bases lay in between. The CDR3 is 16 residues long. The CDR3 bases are TGTGCCAGCAGTTCTGCTTCGGCGTATAGCAATCAGCCCCAGCATTTT. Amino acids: CASSSASAYSNQPQHF.

CDR3 in amino acids: CASSLIRETFF. The CDR3 region has the DNA TGTGCCAGCAGCTTGATCCGGGAGACTTTCTTT. The chain employs TRBV5-6 and TRBJ1-1; D gene uncertain. V was pared by 1 base and J by 12 bases, with 10 bases between. The CDR3 is 11 amino acids. CDR1 and CDR2 from the germline V gene are SGHDT and YYEEEE.

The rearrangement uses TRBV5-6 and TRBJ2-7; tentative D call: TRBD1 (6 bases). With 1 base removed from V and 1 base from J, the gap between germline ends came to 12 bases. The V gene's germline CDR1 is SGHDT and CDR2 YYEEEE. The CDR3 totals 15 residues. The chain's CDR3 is CASSLRHRDSYEQYF. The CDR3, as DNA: TGTGCCAGCAGCTTGCGGCACAGGGATTCCTACGAGCAGTACTTC. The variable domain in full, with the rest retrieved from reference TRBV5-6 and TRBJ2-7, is DAGVTQSPTHLIKTRGQQVTLRCSPKSGHDTVSWYQQALGQGPQFIFQYYEEEERQRGNFPDRFSGHQFPNYSSELNVNALLLGDSALYLCASSLRHRDSYEQYFGPGTRLTVT.

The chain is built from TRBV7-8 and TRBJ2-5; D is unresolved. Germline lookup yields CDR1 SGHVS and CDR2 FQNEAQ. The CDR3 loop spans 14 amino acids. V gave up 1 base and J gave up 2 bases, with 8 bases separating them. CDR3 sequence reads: CASSLGTLQETQYF. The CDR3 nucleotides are TGTGCCAGCAGCTTAGGAACGTTGCAAGAGACCCAGTACTTC.

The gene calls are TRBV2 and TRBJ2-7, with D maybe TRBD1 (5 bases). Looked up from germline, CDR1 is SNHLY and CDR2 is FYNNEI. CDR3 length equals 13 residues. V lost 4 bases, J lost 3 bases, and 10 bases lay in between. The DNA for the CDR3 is TGTGCCAGCAGTGGGGGCGTCGACTACGAGCAGTACTTC. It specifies CASSGGVDYEQYF.

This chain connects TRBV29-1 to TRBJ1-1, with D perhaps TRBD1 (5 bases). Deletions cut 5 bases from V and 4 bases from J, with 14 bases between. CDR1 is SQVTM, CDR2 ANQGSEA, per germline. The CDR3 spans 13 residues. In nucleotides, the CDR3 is TGCAGCGTTTTCAGGGTAGGATCCACTGAAGCTTTCTTT. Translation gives CSVFRVGSTEAFF.

The CDR3 here is CASPGDRGRGTSGRNASYEQYF. The CDR3 DNA is TGTGCCAGTCCCGGGGACAGGGGCCGAGGGACTAGCGGGAGAAACGCCTCCTACGAGCAGTACTTC. The V and J genes are TRBV21-1 and TRBJ2-7; the tabulated D call, TRBD2, remains unverified against the DNA. TRBV21-1 is a known pseudogene. CDR3 length: 22 residues.

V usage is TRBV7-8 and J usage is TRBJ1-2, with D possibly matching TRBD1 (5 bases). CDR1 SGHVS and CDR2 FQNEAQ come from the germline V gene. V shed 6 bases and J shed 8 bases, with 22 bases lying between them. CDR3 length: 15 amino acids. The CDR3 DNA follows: TGTGCCAGCAGTTACCTTCCTCGGGGCGTCGAGGGCTACACCTTC. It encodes CASSYLPRGVEGYTF.